The rows below give T cell receptor beta chains drawn from one sample of a study of T-cell memory formation after mild COVID-19. TCRdb used MiXCR to reprocess the 5' RACE reads, holding one entry per CDR3 protein. Of hundreds of thousands of distinct CDR3 sequences listed, approximately 20% were seen once; the top ten hold 7.5% to 10%. Sequencing was done on a sample of PBMCs or a T cell subset sorted from them (not recorded which). The receptor source for this set is an adult woman who had mild COVID-19 (a few samples of this study predate the infection). Cell type and time point are not known. CDR3s include the opening cysteine and the closing phenylalanine or tryptophan. Fields, in order: V gene, clone size, D gene, J gene, CDR3 protein, CDR3 DNA. D genes are given only for firm matches. Rows give clone size only sometimes, using once, few, many, or a class for an expanded clone.

>TRBV12-3/TRBV12-4|few|TRBD1|TRBJ1-1
CASSLNPGTGGTEAFF
TGTGCCAGCAGTTTGAACCCTGGGACAGGAGGGACGGAAGCTTTCTTT
>TRBV5-1|NA|TRBD1|TRBJ2-3
CASSPQGQRSTDTQYF
TGCGCCAGCAGCCCCCAGGGACAGAGAAGCACAGATACGCAGTATTTT
>TRBV19|NA|NA|TRBJ2-5
CASSIKPGAGMPQYF
TGTGCCAGTAGTATCAAACCAGGGGCCGGAATGCCCCAGTACTTC
>TRBV7-9|NA|NA|TRBJ1-2
CASSLTGPAGYTF
TGTGCCAGCAGCTTAACAGGGCCTGCTGGCTACACCTTC
>TRBV15|few|TRBD2|TRBJ2-1
CATSSGWSPGLAGVQSDNEQFF
TGTGCCACCAGCAGCGGGTGGTCTCCGGGACTAGCGGGAGTGCAGTCCGACAATGAGCAGTTCTTC
>TRBV5-1|NA|TRBD2|TRBJ2-6
CASSGGLAGAGANVLTF
TGCGCCAGCAGCGGGGGACTAGCGGGAGCTGGGGCCAACGTCCTGACTTTC
>TRBV12-3/TRBV12-4|NA|NA|TRBJ2-3
CASVGGPGADTQYF
TGTGCCAGCGTGGGGGGGCCTGGGGCAGATACGCAGTATTTT
>TRBV12-3/TRBV12-4|few|NA|TRBJ2-7
CASRRNAPYEQYF
TGTGCCAGCAGAAGGAACGCACCCTACGAGCAGTACTTC
>TRBV12-3/TRBV12-4|few|TRBD1|TRBJ1-4
CASSLEGTGWSEKLFF
TGTGCCAGCAGTTTGGAGGGGACAGGGTGGTCTGAAAAACTGTTTTTT
>TRBV9|once|NA|TRBJ2-7
CASSVGPGSEQYF
TGTGCCAGCAGCGTAGGGCCGGGGTCCGAGCAGTACTTC
>TRBV12-3/TRBV12-4|many|TRBD2|TRBJ2-1
CASMAGLASSNEQFF
TGTGCCAGCATGGCGGGACTAGCTTCGAGCAATGAGCAGTTCTTC
>TRBV20-1|NA|NA|TRBJ2-3
CSAREYPVGHTDTQYF
TGCAGTGCTAGAGAGTACCCCGTCGGACACACAGATACGCAGTATTTT
>TRBV7-2|many|TRBD2|TRBJ2-3
CASSQAGGPDTQYF
TGTGCCAGCAGCCAAGCGGGGGGGCCCGATACGCAGTATTTT
>TRBV3-1|few|NA|TRBJ2-7
CASSPTWDIYEQYF
TGTGCCAGCAGCCCCACCTGGGACATCTACGAGCAGTACTTC
>TRBV12-3/TRBV12-4|NA|TRBD2|TRBJ2-7
CASSSSGGAYEQYF
TGTGCCAGCAGCTCTAGCGGGGGGGCTTACGAGCAGTACTTC
>TRBV4-1|NA|TRBD1|TRBJ2-7
CASSQAWTGGYEQYF
TGCGCCAGCAGCCAAGCCTGGACAGGGGGCTACGAGCAGTACTTC
>TRBV20-1|few|NA|TRBJ1-1
CSARGGRGQDAGEEAFF
TGCAGTGCTAGAGGTGGTAGGGGACAAGACGCAGGCGAGGAAGCTTTCTTT
>TRBV6-5|few|NA|TRBJ2-2
CASSGGPLTGELFF
TGTGCCAGCAGTGGAGGACCCCTCACCGGGGAGCTGTTTTTT
>TRBV29-1|NA|NA|TRBJ1-1
CSVPYLVGTEAFF
TGCAGCGTCCCCTACTTGGTAGGGACTGAAGCTTTCTTT
>TRBV12-3/TRBV12-4|once|NA|TRBJ2-1
CASSRSILSYNEQFF
TGTGCCAGCAGTCGTAGCATTTTGTCCTACAATGAGCAGTTCTTC
>TRBV6-5|many|TRBD2|TRBJ2-2
CASSYSGANTGELFF
TGTGCCAGCAGTTACAGCGGGGCGAACACCGGGGAGCTGTTTTTT
>TRBV30|NA|NA|TRBJ2-3
CAWGGSTRATDTQYF
TGTGCCTGGGGAGGGTCTACAAGAGCAACAGATACGCAGTATTTT
>TRBV27|few|NA|TRBJ2-7
CASSLSAGIHRGEQYF
TGTGCCAGCAGTTTATCAGCAGGTATCCATCGAGGGGAGCAGTACTTC
>TRBV25-1|many|NA|TRBJ2-7
CASSDQNRAEQYF
TGTGCCAGCAGTGACCAGAACAGGGCCGAGCAGTACTTC
>TRBV29-1|NA|TRBD2|TRBJ2-1
CSGIQRDSSFEQFF
TGCAGCGGGATTCAGCGGGATTCTTCTTTTGAGCAGTTCTTC
>TRBV7-2|few|NA|TRBJ2-2
CASSSLGYPGELFF
TGTGCCAGCAGCTCGCTAGGCTACCCCGGGGAGCTGTTTTTT
>TRBV5-1|NA|NA|TRBJ2-1
CASSLAPDGNKQFF
TGCGCCAGCAGCTTGGCACCCGACGGGAATAAGCAGTTCTTC
>TRBV7-9|NA|TRBD1|TRBJ1-1
CASRKGTGATEAFF
TGTGCCAGCAGAAAAGGGACAGGGGCCACTGAAGCTTTCTTT
>TRBV12-3/TRBV12-4|NA|TRBD2|TRBJ2-2
CASSQRETGELFF
TGTGCCAGCAGTCAGCGGGAGACCGGGGAGCTGTTTTTT
>TRBV9|few|TRBD2|TRBJ2-1
CASSVQAGESLLSYNEQFF
TGTGCCAGCAGCGTACAGGCGGGGGAATCTTTGCTCTCCTACAATGAGCAGTTCTTC
>TRBV11-2|NA|NA|TRBJ1-3
CASSLQGNTIYF
TGTGCCAGCAGCCTTCAAGGAAACACCATATATTTT
>TRBV4-3|many|TRBD2|TRBJ2-1
CASSQTGTSYNEQFF
TGCGCCAGCAGCCAGACCGGGACTAGCTACAATGAGCAGTTCTTC
>TRBV29-1|few|NA|TRBJ1-2
CSVSTSNYGYTF
TGCAGCGTATCCACTTCTAACTATGGCTACACCTTC
>TRBV7-2|NA|TRBD1|TRBJ1-3
CASSLGDRRGRNTIYF
TGTGCCAGCAGCTTAGGGGACAGAAGAGGACGAAACACCATATATTTT
>TRBV19|NA|TRBD2|TRBJ2-7
CASKISGRGGYEQYF
TGTGCCAGTAAGATCAGCGGGAGGGGTGGTTACGAGCAGTACTTC
>TRBV19|NA|TRBD1|TRBJ2-2
CASSQGVQTGELFF
TGTGCCAGTAGTCAGGGGGTTCAAACCGGGGAGCTGTTTTTT
>TRBV5-1|NA|TRBD1|TRBJ2-1
CASSLTGRGTYNEQFF
TGCGCCAGCAGCTTGACTGGCAGGGGGACCTACAATGAGCAGTTCTTC